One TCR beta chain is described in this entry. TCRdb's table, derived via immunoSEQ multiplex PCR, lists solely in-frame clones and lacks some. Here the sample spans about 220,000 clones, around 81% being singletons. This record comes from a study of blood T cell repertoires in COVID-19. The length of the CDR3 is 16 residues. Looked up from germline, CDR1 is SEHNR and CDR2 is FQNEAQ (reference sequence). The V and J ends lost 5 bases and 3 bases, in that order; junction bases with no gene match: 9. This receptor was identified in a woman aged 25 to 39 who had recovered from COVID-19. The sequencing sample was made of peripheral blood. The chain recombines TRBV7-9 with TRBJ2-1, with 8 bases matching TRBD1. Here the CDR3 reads CASSPVTGGLYNEQFF. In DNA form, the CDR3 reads TGTGCCAGCAGCCCCGTAACAGGGGGTCTCTACAATGAGCAGTTCTTC.